The 20 T cell receptor beta chains in this list originate from one sample, sequenced in a study of shared clonotypes between healthy human individuals. The protocol was immunoSEQ multiplex PCR, while the TCRdb copy is restricted to in-frame clones and leaves out a portion. Of 330,000 or so clones listed, roughly 70% were seen once; the top ten hold 10% to 13%. The sample was memory CD4+ T cells sorted from blood. As to subset: CD45RA-negative fraction. The source is a man younger than 40 in good health.

J is TRBJ2-5 and V is TRBV29-1; no firm D call. Germline loops: CDR1 SQVTM, CDR2 ANQGSEA. The CDR3 runs to 12 residues. The germline V and J ends were trimmed by 3 bases and 2 bases, with 7 bases remaining between them. Here the CDR3 DNA reads TGCAGCGTTGACGTCCGACAAGAGACCCAGTACTTC. Its protein product is CSVDVRQETQYF.

The V call is TRBV7-9, the J call TRBJ2-7; possibly TRBD1 for D (5 bases). CDR1 and CDR2 from the germline V gene are SEHNR and FQNEAQ (reference sequence). This CDR3 region has 14 residues. Trimming pared 1 base from V and 2 bases from J, leaving 9 bases between. CDR3 sequence: CASSLEGVPYEQYF. The CDR3 DNA is TGTGCCAGCAGCTTAGAAGGGGTCCCCTACGAGCAGTACTTC. Based on the CDR3 plus reference TRBV7-9 and TRBJ2-7, the full variable domain is DTGVSQNPRHKITKRGQNVTFRCDPISEHNRLYWYRQTLGQGPEFLTYFQNEAQLEKSRLLSDRFSAERPKGSFSTLEIQRTEQGDSAMYLCASSLEGVPYEQYFGPGTRLTVT.

CDR3 coding DNA: TGTGCCAGCAGCGACCAAGAGACCCAGTACTTC. It specifies CASSDQETQYF. The chain is built from TRBV9 and TRBJ2-5; D call uncertain. The CDR3 has 11 amino acids. The V and J ends lost 3 bases and 0 bases respectively, with 0 bases between them. CDR1 and CDR2 (germline): SGDLS, YYNGEE.

The rearrangement joins TRBV7-2 to TRBJ2-7; no firm D call. Looked up from germline, CDR1 is SGHTA and CDR2 is FQGNSA. This CDR3 region has 14 residues. Trimming removed 5 bases from V and 0 bases from J, with 11 bases in between. CDR3 nucleotide sequence: TGTGCCAGCAGCCCGGCCATGGGCTCCTACGAGCAGTACTTC. Translating gives CASSPAMGSYEQYF.

CDR3 sequence (DNA): TGTGCCAGCCGTCAGGGAGGGCCCCGCTATGGCTACACCTTC. It yields the protein CASRQGGPRYGYTF. V gene TRBV28 combines with J gene TRBJ1-2, with D perhaps TRBD1 (5 bases). The V gene lost 8 bases and the J gene lost 4 bases, with 17 bases spanning the gap. Germline V CDR1 and CDR2: MDHEN, SYDVKM. This CDR3 is built from 14 residues.

The V call is TRBV6-5, the J call TRBJ2-1; 7 bases match TRBD1. After removal of 3 bases from V and 4 bases from J, the junction contained 6 bases not matched to a gene. The CDR3 spans 15 residues. Looked up from germline, CDR1 is MNHEY and CDR2 is SVGAGI. CDR3 region: CASSYLTGKYNEQFF. The CDR3 region has the DNA TGTGCCAGCAGTTATTTGACAGGGAAATACAATGAGCAGTTCTTC.

The J gene is TRBJ2-1, the V gene TRBV29-1, with 10 bases matching TRBD2. Looked up from germline, CDR1 is SQVTM and CDR2 is ANQGSEA. The CDR3 loop spans 14 amino acids. V lost 4 bases and J lost 6; bases outside the gene matches: 6. This CDR3 reads CSVGVAGGINEQFF. CDR3 sequence (DNA): TGCAGCGTTGGGGTAGCGGGAGGAATCAATGAGCAGTTCTTC.

The V call is TRBV5-5, the J call TRBJ2-6; no clear D. Germline V CDR1 and CDR2: SGHKS, YYEKEE (reference sequence). This CDR3 comprises 17 residues. V dropped 0 bases and J dropped 0 bases, with 10 bases sitting between them. The chain's CDR3 is CASSLGLINSGANVLTF. The CDR3 DNA sequence: TGTGCCAGCAGCTTGGGTCTTATTAACTCTGGGGCCAACGTCCTGACTTTC.

The sample holds a few counts of this clone. The chain recombines TRBV28 with TRBJ1-5; no clear D gene. Trimming took 7 bases from V and 3 from J, leaving 13 bases between them. Germline CDR1 reads MDHEN; CDR2 reads SYDVKM. The CDR3 sequence is 14 residues long. In DNA, the CDR3 is TGTGCCAGCAACCCGGAGGTGGACAATCAGCCCCAGCATTTT. It translates to CASNPEVDNQPQHF. Drawing the rest from reference TRBV28 and TRBJ1-5, the complete variable domain is DVKVTQSSRYLVKRTGEKVFLECVQDMDHENMFWYRQDPGLGLRLIYFSYDVKMKEKGDIPEGYSVSREKKERFSLILESASTNQTSMYLCASNPEVDNQPQHFGDGTRLSIL.

The chain couples TRBV19 to TRBJ1-5, with a weak D call TRBD1 (5 bases). Per germline, CDR1 LNHDA and CDR2 SQIVND (reference sequence). The CDR3 contains 14 residues. Trimming removed 3 bases from V and 7 bases from J, with 13 bases in between. The CDR3 nucleotides read TGTGCCAGTAGTATCGGGGGGGAGGTACAGCCCCAGCATTTT. It specifies CASSIGGEVQPQHF. Full variable domain (remainder filled in from reference TRBV19 and TRBJ1-5): DGGITQSPKYLFRKEGQNVTLSCEQNLNHDAMYWYRQDPGQGLRLIYYSQIVNDFQKGDIAEGYSVSREKKESFPLTVTSAQKNPTAFYLCASSIGGEVQPQHFGDGTRLSIL.

This chain links TRBV11-3 with TRBJ2-7, with TRBD2 matching 10 bases. The CDR3 sequence is 14 residues long. Germline trimming cut 2 bases from V and 6 bases from J; bases unmatched to any gene: 4. From germline, CDR1 is SGHNT and CDR2 YENEEA. In nucleotides, the CDR3 is TGTGCCAGCAGCTTACTAGCGGGAGTAACCGAGCAGTACTTC. Protein sequence: CASSLLAGVTEQYF.

Worth noting for this clone: The sample holds other DNA sequences that translate to the same CDR3. The chain combines TRBV6-5 with TRBJ2-3; D might be TRBD2 (5 bases). Germline CDR1 is MNHEY and CDR2 is SVGAGI. CDR3 size: 11 residues. V was shortened by 7 bases and J by 4 bases, with 6 bases between the two germline ends. In DNA form, the CDR3 reads TGTGCCAGCACGAGGGCAGATACGCAGTATTTT. Amino acid sequence: CASTRADTQYF.

The table lists this clone with a count of one. The chain uses TRBV10-3 and TRBJ2-5, with D unclear. CDR1 is ENHRY and CDR2 is SYGVKD in the germline V gene. V shed 8 bases and J shed 2 bases, with 12 bases lying between them. The CDR3 extends over 13 amino acids. Here the CDR3 reads CAIGIQQQETQYF. In DNA, the CDR3 is TGTGCCATCGGGATCCAACAGCAAGAGACCCAGTACTTC.

The chain employs TRBV7-2 and TRBJ2-4, with 12 positions matching TRBD2. J was trimmed by 8 bases and V by 5 bases; bases with no gene match: 10. The CDR3 runs 16 residues. Germline CDR1 reads SGHTA; CDR2 reads FQGNSA. CDR3 nucleotide sequence: TGTGCCAGCAGCGATGGACTAGCGGGACTTAAGGACATTCAGTACTTC. It translates to CASSDGLAGLKDIQYF.

This rearrangement joins TRBV5-5 to TRBJ2-1; perhaps TRBD2 as D (5 bases). V was clipped by 3 bases and J by 5 bases, with 21 bases between them. This CDR3 comprises 17 residues. Germline loops: CDR1 SGHKS, CDR2 YYEKEE (reference sequence). CDR3 sequence (DNA): TGTGCCAGCAGCTCACGGGGAGATTTCACGGAAGACAATGAGCAGTTCTTC. Translation: CASSSRGDFTEDNEQFF. The full variable domain, rest sourced from reference TRBV5-5 and TRBJ2-1, is DAGVTQSPTHLIKTRGQQVTLRCSPISGHKSVSWYQQVLGQGPQFIFQYYEKEERGRGNFPDRFSARQFPNYSSELNVNALLLGDSALYLCASSSRGDFTEDNEQFFGPGTRLTVL.

The chain combines TRBV29-1 with TRBJ2-5; D might be TRBD1 (7 bases). CDR1 SQVTM and CDR2 ANQGSEA come from the germline V gene. The CDR3 has 13 amino acids. V was cut by 6 bases and J by 5 bases, with 16 bases left in between. The CDR3 DNA reads TGCAGCGTCTCCAGGGGGGCAGGGGAGACCCAGTACTTC. The encoded protein is CSVSRGAGETQYF.

The V call is TRBV7-2, the J call TRBJ2-5; D tentatively reads TRBD1 or TRBD2 (5 bases each). CDR3 size: 12 residues. Deletions cut 3 bases from V and 5 bases from J, with 7 bases between. CDR1 and CDR2 from the germline V gene are SGHTA and FQGNSA. Written as DNA, the CDR3 is TGTGCCAGCAGCTTGGGGGAGGAGACCCAGTACTTC. Protein: CASSLGEETQYF.

The J gene is TRBJ2-5, the V gene TRBV6-6; no clear D. In germline, CDR1 is MNHNY, CDR2 SVGAGI (reference sequence). The CDR3 length is 12 residues. V lost 9 bases and J 2 bases, leaving 10 bases between the germline ends. The CDR3 bases are TGTGCCAGTGGGCCCAGGCAAGAGACCCAGTACTTC. Its translation is CASGPRQETQYF.

This clone appeared a few times. The J gene is TRBJ2-2, the V gene TRBV11-2; possibly TRBD2 for D (7 bases). The V end was cut by 3 bases, the J end by 4 bases, with 12 bases between. CDR1 and CDR2 from the germline V gene are SGHAT and FQNNGV. The CDR3 consists of 15 residues. CDR3 loop: CASSFGGRGTGELFF. The CDR3 DNA is TGTGCCAGCAGCTTCGGGGGGCGGGGCACCGGGGAGCTGTTTTTT.

This clone was counted a few times. The chain joins TRBV7-9 to TRBJ2-3; TRBD1 matches at 9 bases. The length of the CDR3 is 16 residues. The germline V gene has CDR1 SEHNR and CDR2 FQNEAQ (reference sequence). The V segment lost 4 bases and the J segment 4 bases; nucleotides outside the gene matches: 9. CDR3 sequence reads: CASSSVPGQGSDTQYF. CDR3 DNA sequence: TGTGCCAGCAGCTCCGTACCGGGACAGGGCTCAGATACGCAGTATTTT.